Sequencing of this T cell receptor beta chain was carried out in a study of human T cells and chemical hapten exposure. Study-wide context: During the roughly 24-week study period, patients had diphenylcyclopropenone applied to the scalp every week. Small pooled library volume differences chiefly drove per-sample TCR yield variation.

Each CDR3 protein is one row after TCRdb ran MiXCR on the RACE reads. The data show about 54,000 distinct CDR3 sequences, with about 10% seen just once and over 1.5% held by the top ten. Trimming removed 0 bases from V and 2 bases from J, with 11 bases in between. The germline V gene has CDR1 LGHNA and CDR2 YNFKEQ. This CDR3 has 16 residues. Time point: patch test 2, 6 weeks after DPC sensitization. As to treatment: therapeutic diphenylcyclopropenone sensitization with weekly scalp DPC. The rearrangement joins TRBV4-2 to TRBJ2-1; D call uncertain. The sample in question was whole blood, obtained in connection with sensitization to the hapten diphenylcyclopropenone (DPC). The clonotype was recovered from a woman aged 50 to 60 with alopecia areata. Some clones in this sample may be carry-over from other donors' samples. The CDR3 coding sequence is TGTGCCAGCAGCCAAGAGTCCAGCTCGGCCTACAATGAGCAGTTCTTC. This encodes CASSQESSSAYNEQFF.